What follows describes a single T cell receptor beta chain. The sample carries other DNA sequences with the same CDR3. With 5 bases clipped from V and 3 bases from J, the junction kept 5 bases outside the gene matches. Germline V gene sequence: CDR1 MDHEN, CDR2 SYDVKM. The CDR3 runs 17 residues. These data originate in a study of blood T cell repertoires in COVID-19. About the study: There were acute and convalescent COVID-19 samples, and they came from the United States, Italy and Spain. Nucleic acid was either cDNA or gDNA, and it came from T cells, B-cell-depleted T cells, or PBMCs.

Under the authors' procedure: Amplification with reference gene primers provided the estimates of nucleated cell counts. Libraries were prepared by immunoSEQ multiplex PCR; TCRdb keeps only in-frame clonotypes and omits some of them. V, J and clone size derive from that table, while D and trimming were established from the DNA sequence. The sample contains approximately 98,000 clones, around four fifths of which appear only once. The chain has TRBV28 and TRBJ2-3, with 16 bases aligning to TRBD2. The TCR was taken from an older woman with acute or convalescent COVID-19. Sequences were obtained from peripheral blood. The CDR3 bases are TGTGCCAGCAGTCTGGGACTAGCGGGAGGGGGGACAGATACGCAGTATTTT. It specifies CASSLGLAGGGTDTQYF.